The 20 T cell receptor beta chains in this list originate from one sample, sequenced in a study of cytomegalovirus exposure and HLA in healthy donors. The PCR used 60 Vbeta and 13 Jbeta primers. Repertoires were generated with immunoSEQ multiplex PCR, while TCRdb's copy carries only in-frame clones and drops some. Among roughly 230,000 clones, 70% to 90% were seen once, and the ten largest hold 0.2% to 0.3%. Sequenced material: PBMCs. These TCRs come from a girl aged 2 to 10 in good health and CMV-seronegative.

This chain links TRBV2 with TRBJ1-2; maybe TRBD1 (5 bases). Looked up from germline, CDR1 is SNHLY and CDR2 is FYNNEI. CDR3 length equals 15 residues. Trimming stripped 1 base from V and 4 bases from J, with 13 bases between. The CDR3, as DNA: TGTGCCAGCAGTGAAGGGGGACTGCTGGCCTATGGCTACACCTTC. Its translation: CASSEGGLLAYGYTF.

J is TRBJ1-6 and V is TRBV6-5; the D gene is possibly TRBD1 (6 bases). The CDR3 loop spans 15 amino acids. CDR1 MNHEY and CDR2 SVGAGI come from the germline V gene. Trimming took 7 bases from V and 0 from J, leaving 10 bases between them. The CDR3 sequence is CASTRQVSYNSPLHF. The CDR3 region has the DNA TGTGCCAGCACCCGACAGGTCTCCTATAATTCACCCCTCCACTTT.

V gene TRBV6-1 combines with J gene TRBJ2-5, with 10 bases matching TRBD2. Germline V gene sequence: CDR1 MNHNS, CDR2 SASEGT. Trimming cost V 6 bases and J 5 bases; bases outside gene matches: 3. The CDR3 extends over 13 amino acids. The CDR3 sequence is CASRAGGSETQYF. The CDR3 DNA reads as TGTGCCAGCAGAGCGGGGGGGTCGGAGACCCAGTACTTC.

The CDR3 DNA is TGTGCCAGCAGCCGCCAAGGGCTAGCGGGGGGGAAGCAGTTCTTC. Translating it yields CASSRQGLAGGKQFF. The rearrangement links TRBV6-6 to TRBJ2-1, with 12 bases matching TRBD2. The CDR3 length is 15 residues. In germline, CDR1 is MNHNY, CDR2 SVGAGI (reference sequence). V gave up 6 bases and J gave up 11 bases; unmatched junction bases: 11.

The V call is TRBV29-1, the J call TRBJ2-3; D perhaps matches TRBD2 (5 bases). Between the trimmed V and J ends, which lost 7 bases and 6 bases, there was a span of 11 bases. This CDR3 comprises 11 residues. CDR1 and CDR2 from the germline V gene are SQVTM and ANQGSEA. CDR3 protein: CSGQRGDTQYF. The CDR3 DNA reads as TGCAGCGGCCAGAGAGGGGATACGCAGTATTTT.

A remark on this clone: One junction end does not reproduce the germline sequence, and a read error may be involved. The same CDR3 arises from other DNA sequences in this sample as well. This chain uses TRBV5-1 with TRBJ1-4, with 7 nucleotides matching TRBD1. CDR1 and CDR2 from the germline V gene are SGHRS and YFSETQ. This CDR3 spans 14 amino acids. CDR3 sequence (DNA): TGCGCCAGCAGCTTGGACAGGGGAAAAGACAAACTGTTCTTT. This translates into CASSLDRGKDKLFF. Together with reference TRBV5-1 and TRBJ1-4, the CDR3 gives the full variable domain: KAGVTQTPRYLIKTRGQQVTLSCSPISGHRSVSWYQQTPGQGLQFLFEYFSETQRNKGNFPGRFSGRQFSNSRSEMNVSTLELGDSALYLCASSLDRGKDKLFFGSGTQLSVL.

This clone appeared once. This chain joins TRBV9 and TRBJ2-3, with 8 bases matching TRBD2. V dropped 0 bases and J dropped 3; count of bases not matched to a gene: 6. The CDR3 runs to 16 residues. In germline, CDR1 is SGDLS, CDR2 YYNGEE. CDR3 protein: CASSVGGLVRTDTQYF. As DNA, the CDR3 is TGTGCCAGCAGCGTAGGGGGACTAGTACGGACAGATACGCAGTATTTT.

This chain uses TRBV5-1 with TRBJ2-1; the D is unclear. The CDR3 runs 15 residues. Germline values: CDR1 SGHRS, CDR2 YFSETQ. Trimming shortened V by 0 bases and J by 1 base, and 8 bases separated the two germline ends. CDR3 amino acids: CASSLDRSSYNEQFF. The CDR3 bases are TGCGCCAGCAGCTTGGATAGATCGTCCTACAATGAGCAGTTCTTC. Supplemented by reference TRBV5-1 and TRBJ2-1, the full variable domain reads KAGVTQTPRYLIKTRGQQVTLSCSPISGHRSVSWYQQTPGQGLQFLFEYFSETQRNKGNFPGRFSGRQFSNSRSEMNVSTLELGDSALYLCASSLDRSSYNEQFFGPGTRLTVL.

This chain's CDR3 is CASSLTGTVNEKLFF. CDR3 nucleotide sequence: TGTGCCAGCAGTCTAACCGGGACAGTGAATGAAAAACTGTTTTTT. The rearrangement links TRBV27 to TRBJ1-4, with 7 bases identical to TRBD1. J was trimmed by 5 bases and V by 5 bases; bases with no gene match: 8. The germline CDR1 and CDR2 sequences are MNHEY and SMNVEV (reference sequence). The CDR3 has 15 residues.

The genes are TRBV5-5 and TRBJ1-5; D unclear. CDR3 length: 17 residues. CDR1 SGHKS and CDR2 YYEKEE come from the germline V gene (reference sequence). V was cut by 0 bases and J by 0 bases, with 13 bases left in between. The DNA of the CDR3 is TGTGCCAGCAGCTTGGTATCGGGGAGCTATAGCAATCAGCCCCAGCATTTT. Amino acid sequence: CASSLVSGSYSNQPQHF. Filled out from reference TRBV5-5 and TRBJ1-5, the complete variable domain reads DAGVTQSPTHLIKTRGQQVTLRCSPISGHKSVSWYQQVLGQGPQFIFQYYEKEERGRGNFPDRFSARQFPNYSSELNVNALLLGDSALYLCASSLVSGSYSNQPQHFGDGTRLSIL.

The CDR3 sequence: CASSFQVRRPQYF. The DNA for the CDR3 is TGTGCCAGCAGCTTTCAGGTACGCCGGCCTCAGTACTTC. This rearrangement joins TRBV5-6 to TRBJ2-4; D is uncertain. Trimming removed 2 bases from V and 12 bases from J, with 15 bases in between. The CDR3 is 13 amino acids. The germline V gene encodes CDR1 SGHDT and CDR2 YYEEEE.

The V and J genes are TRBV7-2 and TRBJ2-5; tentatively, D is TRBD2 (7 bases). Germline values: CDR1 SGHTA, CDR2 FQGNSA. This CDR3 has 16 residues. The V gene lost 1 base and the J gene lost 2 bases, with 14 bases spanning the gap. The CDR3 sequence is CASSLVGAGTQETQYF. In DNA form, the CDR3 reads TGTGCCAGCAGCTTAGTAGGAGCGGGGACACAAGAGACCCAGTACTTC.

The rearrangement joins TRBV14 to TRBJ2-3; D possibly corresponds to TRBD1 (5 bases). Trimming cost V 5 bases and J 0 bases, with 12 bases left between them. Germline CDR1 SGHDN, CDR2 FVKESK. CDR3 length: 15 residues. The CDR3 protein is CASSVWAGSTDTQYF. The CDR3 DNA follows: TGTGCCAGCAGCGTCTGGGCAGGGAGCACAGATACGCAGTATTTT. The full variable domain, its missing parts supplied by reference TRBV14 and TRBJ2-3, is EAGVTQFPSHSVIEKGQTVTLRCDPISGHDNLYWYRRVMGKEIKFLLHFVKESKQDESGMPNNRFLAERTGGTYSTLKVQPAELEDSGVYFCASSVWAGSTDTQYFGPGTRLTVL.

Worth noting for this clone: Additional DNA sequences in this sample encode the identical CDR3. The chain employs TRBV7-9 and TRBJ2-2; D gene ambiguous. The germline CDR1 and CDR2 sequences are SEHNR and FQNEAQ (reference sequence). V was pared by 2 bases and J by 2 bases, with 3 bases between. CDR3 length: 13 amino acids. The CDR3 here is CASSLLNTGELFF. Written as DNA, the CDR3 is TGTGCCAGCAGCTTATTAAACACCGGGGAGCTGTTTTTT. Using reference TRBV7-9 and TRBJ2-2 for the parts outside the CDR3, the full variable domain is DTGVSQNPRHKITKRGQNVTFRCDPISEHNRLYWYRQTLGQGPEFLTYFQNEAQLEKSRLLSDRFSAERPKGSFSTLEIQRTEQGDSAMYLCASSLLNTGELFFGEGSRLTVL.

The genes are TRBV5-4 and TRBJ2-1; D call uncertain. Germline V CDR1 and CDR2: SGHNT, YYREEE (reference sequence). The CDR3 totals 12 residues. V was pared by 0 bases and J by 10 bases, with 8 bases between. The CDR3 region has the DNA TGTGCCAGCAGCTTGGCTGGAGCCGAGCAGTTCTTC. Its protein is CASSLAGAEQFF.

V usage is TRBV5-4 and J usage is TRBJ2-1; weak D call: TRBD1 (5 bases). In germline, CDR1 is SGHNT, CDR2 YYREEE (reference sequence). The CDR3 runs 12 residues. Trimming took 3 bases from V and 9 from J, leaving 10 bases between them. This CDR3 is CASSSGHGEQFF. The CDR3, as DNA: TGTGCCAGCAGCTCAGGACACGGTGAGCAGTTCTTC. The variable domain in full, completed from reference TRBV5-4 and TRBJ2-1, reads ETGVTQSPTHLIKTRGQQVTLRCSSQSGHNTVSWYQQALGQGPQFIFQYYREEENGRGNFPPRFSGLQFPNYSSELNVNALELDDSALYLCASSSGHGEQFFGPGTRLTVL.

This clone appeared a single time. The chain links TRBV5-5 to TRBJ2-7; no definite D call. The V end lost 4 bases, the J end lost 11 bases, and 13 bases lay between the germline ends. The CDR3 runs to 11 residues. Germline V gene lookup returns CDR1 SGHKS and CDR2 YYEKEE (reference sequence). The CDR3 sequence: CASSPDRREYF. CDR3 sequence (DNA): TGTGCCAGCAGCCCCGATCGTCGAGAGTACTTC.

CDR3 residues: CASSLGFLAGNEQYF. The CDR3 DNA sequence: TGCGCCAGCAGCTTGGGGTTCCTAGCGGGGAACGAGCAGTACTTC. V and J are TRBV5-1 and TRBJ2-7; 9 nucleotides agree with TRBD2. The length of the CDR3 is 15 residues. The V segment lost 0 bases and the J segment 5 bases; nucleotides outside the gene matches: 6. From germline, CDR1 is SGHRS and CDR2 YFSETQ.

The chain links TRBV20-1 to TRBJ1-1; D is uncertain. From germline, CDR1 is DFQATT and CDR2 SNEGSKA (reference sequence). The CDR3 spans 11 residues. The CDR3 nucleotides read TGCAGCGGCCGGAGGGACACTGAAGCTTTCTTT. It translates to CSGRRDTEAFF.

This chain joins TRBV5-1 and TRBJ2-2, with TRBD1 as a possible D gene (6 bases). CDR3 size: 14 residues. Looked up from germline, CDR1 is SGHRS and CDR2 is YFSETQ. The V end lost 2 bases, the J end lost 4 bases, and 9 bases lay between the germline ends. The CDR3 protein is CASSLIQGTGELFF. In DNA form, the CDR3 reads TGCGCCAGCAGCTTAATACAGGGCACCGGGGAGCTGTTTTTT.